This TCR beta chain originates from a study of cytomegalovirus exposure and HLA in healthy donors (dated by TCRdb to about 2017). Context from the whole study: An earlier analysis of roughly 570 of the donors reported over 250 Gb of sequence data and around 110 million unique TCR beta sequences obtained from approximately 180 million T cells. An early release that covered about 640 HLA-typed donors contained around 330 gigabases of sequencing data and tens of millions of unique TCR sequences. Of the 350 to 400 genotyped donors, approximately 83% fell in the genetic ancestry cluster associated with self-reported Caucasian donors. The study was designed to test whether signatures of past pathogen exposure could be identified by cataloging public T cell receptors. The T cell repertoires of 670 or so subjects were profiled by immunosequencing and related to cytomegalovirus serostatus. Besides the first cohort of 550 to 750 subjects, a separate validation cohort made up of 120 different subjects was used. To predict cytomegalovirus infection status, the study brought together high-throughput TCR immunosequencing, statistical association of individual TCRs with disease status, and machine learning. To study patterns of TCR occurrence, a later analysis re-analyzed previously published TCR beta repertoires from around 670 donors and added high-resolution HLA genotyping. In the later analysis, no new phenotypic data were used to find candidate immune exposures; instead, reliance was placed on TCR beta sequences and their occurrence across donors. An earlier analysis of approximately 630 of the donors applied high-throughput TCR beta sequencing to assess whether each TCR beta V gene segment acted as functional or pseudogenic. Alongside the repertoire data, information on donor age, sex, ethnicity and CMV serostatus was compiled. A later genetic analysis used genome-wide SNP genotypes for about three fifths of the 666 donors, treating that subset as a discovery cohort. Every repertoire in the discovery cohort had been generated on one and the same sequencing platform. HLA typing included class I and class II loci at four-digit resolution. The number of typed donors differed by locus: about 629-630 for A, B, C, DRB1 and DQB1; 522 for DQA1; around 610 for DPA1; and around 450 for DPB1. Several DR-DQ haplotypes were treated as single units for association and clustering because of strong linkage in the cohort. Among some 400 genotyped donors of the cohort, an average of around 250,000 unique TCR beta nucleotide sequences was sequenced per donor, of which 15% to 20% were non-productive.

Receptor libraries were prepared by the immunoSEQ multiplex PCR assay. The multiplex PCR relied on a mix of 60 forward primers for TCR Vbeta segments and 13 reverse primers for TCR Jbeta segments. Amplification of the CDR3 region of rearranged TCR beta genes was performed with a multiplex PCR assay on genomic DNA. On the Illumina HiSeq System, the amplified TCR beta libraries were sequenced as 87-base-pair reads. In the source study's methods: A later analysis tallied 75 million to 95 million unique TCR beta chains across the 600 to 700 repertoires, and about 10 million of those chains were shared by two or more donors. Raw reads were error-corrected and collapsed into unique sequences with a nearest-neighbor algorithm that merged closely related sequences to remove PCR and sequencing errors. CDR3 sequences were aligned to IMGT reference sequences to assign V, D and J gene segments. For a sequence to be retained, a match of at least six nucleotides to both a V gene segment and a J gene segment was required. Rearrangements were classified as productive when the CDR3 lacked stop codons and remained in frame with V and J, and all other rearrangements were classified as non-productive. CDR3 was defined by IMGT convention, running from the second conserved V-encoded cysteine to the conserved J-encoded phenylalanine. The earlier analysis of about 560 of the donors excluded any sequence lacking an unambiguous match to a single V gene segment. An earlier analysis of 587 of the donors called V segments functional above 56.7% productive rearrangements and segregating when the between-donor standard deviation exceeded 5%. To diagnose cytomegalovirus status from the catalog of TCR beta chain sequences, a statistical classification framework was built. A later analysis assigned V and J genes by comparing TCR nucleotide sequences with IMGT/GENE-DB human TR gene sequences. In a later analysis, CDR3 sequences and most-parsimonious VDJ recombination scenarios were assigned using the TCRdist pipeline. In a later analysis, each TCR beta chain was defined by its CDR3 amino acid sequence together with its V-gene family, and reads without a unique V-gene family were excluded. A later analysis removed 500 to 650 highly shared, low-generation-probability nucleotide sequences to deal with suspected cross-contamination and a sequencing artifact. For each public chain, a later analysis derived a clonal expansion index from normalized ranks of inferred template counts within each repertoire. A later analysis computed generation probabilities with a VDJ recombination model fitted to out-of-frame rearrangements, and checked the results against IGoR. In a later analysis, hypergeometric tests were used to score TCR-TCR, TCR-HLA and TCR-CMV co-occurrence, with a repertoire-size bias correction applied to TCR pairs. In a later analysis, false discovery rates were estimated by permuting HLA or CMV assignments 20 times. A later analysis grouped co-occurring TCRs with DBSCAN, adding TCRdist sequence similarity when clustering within HLA-allele-positive subsets. Repertoires with fewer than 30,000 or more than 120,000 public chains, plus five repertoires with anomalous nucleotide sharing, were excluded from co-occurrence clustering. TCRdb carries this immuneACCESS record with in-frame sequences only. Its versions omit some clonotypes, under half of them owing to an unresolved V gene in the studies checked, with the rest unexplained. That table is the source of V, J and clone size, and D and trimming were worked out from the DNA. Across this sample there are roughly 77,000 clones, with 9.5% to 13% seen only once. Roughly a quarter of the sample comes from the top ten.

Findings and caveats that apply to the study as a whole: The study listed around 160 TCR beta chains as associated with cytomegalovirus. The classifier was reported to diagnose cytomegalovirus status with high specificity and sensitivity in both the original and validation cohorts. Strong co-occurrence of HLA alleles, especially DR and DQ, made assigning TCR associations to individual alleles difficult. Because HLA typing was unavailable for some donors at each locus, only the typed subset was used in association tests. Most CMV-associated TCR beta chains appeared to be HLA-restricted in a later analysis, and the HLA associations seemed to be driven largely by CMV exposure. The sequencing pipeline was judged likely to have produced a cluster of highly shared sequence variants as a technical artifact. According to a later analysis, TCR association rates differed among HLA loci, with DRB1 alleles showing the most associated TCRs and HLA-C alleles showing the fewest. In a later analysis, HLA-associated TCR beta chains showed more clonal expansion and lower generation probabilities than non-associated chains that were equally common. Compared with the 666-donor mean, donors in an Asian-associated ancestry cluster had fewer N-insertions in productive TCRs, according to a later genetic analysis. A later genetic analysis associated a missense DCLRE1C variant with V-gene and J-gene trimming of TCR beta chains, and an independent cohort replicated the association. Because counts were too low, about 15 rarely observed V segments, including chromosome 9 orphons, were left out of the earlier analysis of about 500 of the donors. The presence/absence analyses assumed that sequencing depth was roughly uniform across donors, and that assumption may not be true. A later analysis associated about 18,000 TCR beta sequences with specific HLA alleles at a false discovery rate of 0.05. According to the authors, the approach could potentially be generalized to other disease states and immunological phenotypes. Broadly in line with IMGT annotations, most TCR beta V segments showed up in productive rearrangements about 87% or about 30% of the time in an earlier analysis of around 600 of the donors. Some IMGT-functional V segments, including TRBV6-2 and TRBV6-3, could not be told apart with the 87-base-pair reads, so those segments were excluded. Correlated functional status among segregating V segments might reflect linkage disequilibrium, but an unknown experimental factor could not be ruled out. This cohort had only TCR beta chains sequenced, and the lack of alpha or paired-chain data limited which features could be detected. A later analysis reported that several top co-occurrence clusters appeared linked to parvovirus B19, influenza, CMV and Epstein-Barr virus. For the cohort, immune exposure information was limited to CMV serostatus. A few of the identified cytomegalovirus-associated TCR beta chains were confirmed in vitro to be specific for cytomegalovirus antigens. Most TCR sequences were seen in very few donors, while some public TCRs were found in many individuals. A further reported finding was that TCR beta sequences accurately predicted the HLA-A and HLA-B alleles for most subjects in the first cohort.

Via the germline V gene, CDR1 is MGHRA and CDR2 YSYEKL. CDR3 length: 14 amino acids, cysteine to phenylalanine. The only DNA kept is the CDR3, 42 bases in frame from the first base. The trim is 4 bases for V and 3 bases for J, with a gap of 9 bases between the germline ends. The cohort comprised hundreds of healthy bone marrow donors. At the time of sampling, all cohort members were nominally healthy, though unrecorded immune exposures were likely present. The donor was CMV seropositive and was included in the group of about 290 seropositive cohort members. Every donor gave a peripheral blood sample, and the peripheral blood mononuclear cells from that sample were used for TCR beta sequencing. Genomic DNA was extracted from the blood cell samples with the Qiagen DNeasy Blood Extraction Kit. As to this clone: The antigen it binds to is not known. No much larger clone is present one base from it, and per-base qualities are unavailable.

Rearrangement joined TRBV4-1 to TRBJ2-2; a weak D assignment points to TRBD1 (5 bases agree). The sequence derives from a man in his 60s in good health and CMV-seropositive. The sample taken for sequencing was PBMCs. The sequenced DNA is TGCGCCAGCAGCCGGGTAGGGGACACCGGGGAGCTGTTTTTT. The encoded protein is CASSRVGDTGELFF.